This section outlines one T cell receptor (beta chain) sequence together with its context. The sample is drawn from a study of PD-L1 blockade in urothelial cancer. This sample's time point: pretreatment peripheral blood. Germline values: CDR1 MNHNS, CDR2 SASEGT. The CDR3 runs 15 residues. With 3 bases clipped from V and 3 bases from J, the junction kept 8 bases outside the gene matches. The protocol was immunoSEQ multiplex PCR, while the TCRdb copy is restricted to in-frame clones and leaves out a portion. The data show 100,000 to 150,000 clones, roughly 80% seen once. This clonotype was sampled from a man aged 45 to 65 with urothelial cancer. The V call is TRBV6-1, the J call TRBJ2-7; 7 nucleotides line up with TRBD2. The sequencing used PBMCs, collected around atezolizumab (anti-PD-L1) treatment. The CDR3 coding sequence is TGTGCCAGCAGTGATACGGGAGGTAATTTCTACGAGCAGTACTTC. Amino acid sequence: CASSDTGGNFYEQYF.